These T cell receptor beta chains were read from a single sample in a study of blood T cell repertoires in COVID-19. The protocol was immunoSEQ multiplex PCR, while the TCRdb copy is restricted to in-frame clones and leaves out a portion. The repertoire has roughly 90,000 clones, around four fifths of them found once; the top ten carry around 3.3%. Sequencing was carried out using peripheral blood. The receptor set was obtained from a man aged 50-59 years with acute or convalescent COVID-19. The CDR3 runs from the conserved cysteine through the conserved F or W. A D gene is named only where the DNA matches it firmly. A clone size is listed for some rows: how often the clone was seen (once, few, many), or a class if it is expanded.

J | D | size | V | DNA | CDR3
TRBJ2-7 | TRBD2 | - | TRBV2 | TGTGCCAGCAGTTTAGCGGGAGCGCCCCTCCCGGGGCAGTACTTC | CASSLAGAPLPGQYF
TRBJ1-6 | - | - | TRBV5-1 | TGCGCCAGCAGCTTCCAGACAGATAGGGGTAATTCACCCCTCCACTTT | CASSFQTDRGNSPLHF
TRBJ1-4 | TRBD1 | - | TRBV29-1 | TGCAGCGTTGTGGGGACAGGGGTATTTGAAAAACTGTTTTTT | CSVVGTGVFEKLFF
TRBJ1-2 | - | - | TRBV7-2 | TGTGCCAGCAGCTTAGCGCTGGCAGGGATATATGGCTACACCTTC | CASSLALAGIYGYTF
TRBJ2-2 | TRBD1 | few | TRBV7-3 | TGTGCCAGCAGCGCCGACAGGGGGACCGGGGAGCTGTTTTTT | CASSADRGTGELFF
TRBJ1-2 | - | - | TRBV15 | TGTGCCACCAGCAGAGTGGGAGCTAACTATGGCTACACCTTC | CATSRVGANYGYTF
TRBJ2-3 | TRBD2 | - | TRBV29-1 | TGCAGCGTTGACGGACTAGCGGGGGATACGCAGTATTTT | CSVDGLAGDTQYF
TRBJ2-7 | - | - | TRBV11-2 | TGTGCCAGCAGCTTAGATCGGGTCAGAATTACCTACGAGCAGTACTTC | CASSLDRVRITYEQYF
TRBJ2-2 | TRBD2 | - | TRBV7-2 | TGTGCCAGCAGCTTAGTTGCTAGCGGGAGAGCCCCCGGGGAGCTGTTTTTT | CASSLVASGRAPGELFF
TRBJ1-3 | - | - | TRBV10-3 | TGTGCCATCATGTCCTCCTCTGGAAACACCATATATTTT | CAIMSSSGNTIYF
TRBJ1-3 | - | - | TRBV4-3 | TGCGCCAGCAGCCAAGATCGAACTAGGACCATATATTTT | CASSQDRTRTIYF
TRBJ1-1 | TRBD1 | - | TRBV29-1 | TGCAGCGGGAGGGACAGAGAAGCTTTCTTT | CSGRDREAFF
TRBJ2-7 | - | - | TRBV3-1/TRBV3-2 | TGTGCCAGCAGCCCCGGGGGTACGGACTACGAGCAGTACTTC | CASSPGGTDYEQYF
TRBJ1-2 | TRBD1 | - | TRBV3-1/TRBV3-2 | TGTGCCAGCAGCCAAGGGACAGGGAAAATCTATGGCTACACCTTC | CASSQGTGKIYGYTF
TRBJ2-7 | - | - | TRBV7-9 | TGTGCCAGCAGCTTTAGCGGCCTCGACGAGCAGTACTTC | CASSFSGLDEQYF
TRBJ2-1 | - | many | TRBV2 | TGTGCCAGCAGCCTCGACTACGAGCAGTTCTTC | CASSLDYEQFF
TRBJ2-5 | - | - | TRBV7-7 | TGTGCCAGCAGCTTAAGTGGGGGCTCACAAGAGACCCAGTACTTC | CASSLSGGSQETQYF
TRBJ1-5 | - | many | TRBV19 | TGTGCCAGTACGCTTTCAGAAAGCAATCAGCCCCAGCATTTT | CASTLSESNQPQHF
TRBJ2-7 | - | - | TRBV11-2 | TGTGCCAGCAGCTCCCAGGGGAGTTCAGACGAGCAGTACTTC | CASSSQGSSDEQYF
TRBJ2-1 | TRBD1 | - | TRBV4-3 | TGCGCCAGCAGCTCCTTGGGACAGGGTTACAATGAGCAGTTCTTC | CASSSLGQGYNEQFF
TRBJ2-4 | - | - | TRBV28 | TGTGCCAGCACCCGGTCACTAGTCGAGGGTTCGAAAAACATTCAGTACTTC | CASTRSLVEGSKNIQYF
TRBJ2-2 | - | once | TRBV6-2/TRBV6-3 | TGTGCCAGCAGTCAGCAGGGCGGGGACACCGGGGAGCTGTTTTTT | CASSQQGGDTGELFF
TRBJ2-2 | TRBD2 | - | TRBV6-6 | TGTGCCAGCAGTCCCCTAGCGGGCCGCACCGGGGAGCTGTTTTTT | CASSPLAGRTGELFF
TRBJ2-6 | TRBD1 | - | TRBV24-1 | TGTGCCACCCAGGGACAGGGGAAGGATATTGGGGCCAACGTCCTGACTTTC | CATQGQGKDIGANVLTF
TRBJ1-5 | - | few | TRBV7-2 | TGTGCCAGCAGCAACCGACAGCCCAATCAGCCCCAGCATTTT | CASSNRQPNQPQHF
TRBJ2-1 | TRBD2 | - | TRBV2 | TGTGCCAGCAGTGATGGCGGGAGCTCCTACAATGAGCAGTTCTTC | CASSDGGSSYNEQFF
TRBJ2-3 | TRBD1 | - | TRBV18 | TGTGCCAGCTCACCATGGCAGGGGGGCACAGATACGCAGTATTTT | CASSPWQGGTDTQYF
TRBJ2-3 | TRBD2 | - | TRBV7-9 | TGTGCCAGCAGGATTAGCGGGGTCGGAGATACGCAGTATTTT | CASRISGVGDTQYF
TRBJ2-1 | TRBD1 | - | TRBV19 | TGTGCCAGTAGTACCCAGACAGGGGAGGTGAATGAGCAGTTCTTC | CASSTQTGEVNEQFF
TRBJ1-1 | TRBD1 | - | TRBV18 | TGTGCCAGCTCTCTTCGGACAGGGAGTGCTGAAGCTTTCTTT | CASSLRTGSAEAFF
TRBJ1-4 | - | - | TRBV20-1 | TGCAGTGCTAGTCTGGGCGTGGAAAAACTGTTTTTT | CSASLGVEKLFF
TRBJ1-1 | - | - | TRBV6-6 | TGTGCCAGCAGTTACCAGCGGACTGAAGCTTTCTTT | CASSYQRTEAFF
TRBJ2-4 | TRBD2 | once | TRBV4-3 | TGCGCCAGCAGCCAGACGGGGACTAGCGGGAGTTCGCTTGTGATCTTC | CASSQTGTSGSSLVIF
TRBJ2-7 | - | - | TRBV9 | TGTGCCAGCAGCGTAGGGCAGGGAGGCCCCTACGAGCAGTACTTC | CASSVGQGGPYEQYF
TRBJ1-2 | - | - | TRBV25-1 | TGTGCCAGCAGTAGGTCCGGGGGGCTGGATGGCTACACCTTC | CASSRSGGLDGYTF
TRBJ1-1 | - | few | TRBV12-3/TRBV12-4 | TGTGCCAGCAGTTTGCCTCCAGGGTGGGCTTTCTTT | CASSLPPGWAFF
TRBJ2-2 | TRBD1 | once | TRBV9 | TGTGCCAGCATGTCCCCAATTTCGACAGGGGGAACCGGGGAGCTGTTTTTT | CASMSPISTGGTGELFF
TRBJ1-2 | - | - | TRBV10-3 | TGTGCCACCAAAGCCAGTCCCAGCGGGGACTATGGCTACACCTTC | CATKASPSGDYGYTF
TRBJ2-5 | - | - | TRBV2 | TGTGCCAGCAGTGATTCGACTCTAGAGACCCAGTACTTC | CASSDSTLETQYF
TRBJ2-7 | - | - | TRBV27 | TGTGCCAGCAGTTTGGCTCCGGGGTACGAGCAGTACTTC | CASSLAPGYEQYF
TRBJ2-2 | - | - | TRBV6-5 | TGTGCCAGCAGTCGCCTTCGGGCGAACACCGGGGAGCTGTTTTTT | CASSRLRANTGELFF
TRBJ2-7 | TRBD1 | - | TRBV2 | TGTGCCAGCAGCCAGGGACAGGCCTACGAGCAGTACTTC | CASSQGQAYEQYF
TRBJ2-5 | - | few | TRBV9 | TGTGCCAGCAGCGTAGGGTCAGGATACCAAGAGACCCAGTACTTC | CASSVGSGYQETQYF
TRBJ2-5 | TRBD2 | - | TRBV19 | TGTGCCAGTAGTATAACTAGCGGGGGTCCTGAGACCCAGTACTTC | CASSITSGGPETQYF
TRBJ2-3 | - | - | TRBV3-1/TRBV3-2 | TGTGCCAGCAGCCAAGATCGGACAGGGAGGGCAGATACGCAGTATTTT | CASSQDRTGRADTQYF
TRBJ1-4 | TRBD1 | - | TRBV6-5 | TGTGCCAGCAGACATCTGACAGGGAGTGGTGAAAAACTGTTTTTT | CASRHLTGSGEKLFF
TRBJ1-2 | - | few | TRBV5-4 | TGTGCCAGCAGCTTGGCGGGTAACTATGGCTACACCTTC | CASSLAGNYGYTF
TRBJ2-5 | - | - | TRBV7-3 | TGTGCCAGCAGCCCCTGGGGGGAAGAGGGAGAGACCCAGTACTTC | CASSPWGEEGETQYF
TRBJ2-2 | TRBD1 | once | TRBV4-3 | TGCGCCAGCAGCCAGGAGGGACAGGGGAGAACCGGGGAGCTGTTTTTT | CASSQEGQGRTGELFF
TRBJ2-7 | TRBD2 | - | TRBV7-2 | TGTGCCAGCAGCTTAGGGGCTAGCGGGGGGGCCTACGAGCAGTACTTC | CASSLGASGGAYEQYF
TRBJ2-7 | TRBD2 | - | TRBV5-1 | TGCGCCAGCAGCCCGGGGACTAGCGAGGAGCAGTACTTC | CASSPGTSEEQYF
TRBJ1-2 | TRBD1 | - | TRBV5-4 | TGTGCCAGCAGCTCACCTGACAGGGCGGGTGGCTACACCTTC | CASSSPDRAGGYTF
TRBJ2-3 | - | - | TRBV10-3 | TGTGCCATCAGTGTTGGGCAGGGGAGCACAGATACGCAGTATTTT | CAISVGQGSTDTQYF